The present T cell receptor beta chain was sequenced within a study of T cell therapy after organ transplantation. Study overall: T cells were expanded 2 to 3 weeks with 30 CMV class I/II epitopes. CMV-specific T cells, median 1.92 x 10^8, were given as 2 to 6 intravenous infusions. Up to 6 doses were given at 2-week intervals.

This clone is a singleton in its sample. Its antigen is undetermined. Libraries were prepared by immunoSEQ multiplex PCR; TCRdb keeps only in-frame clonotypes and omits some of them. The table shows about 50,000 clones, with about 94% occurring only once. V lost 6 bases and J lost 2; bases outside the gene matches: 1. This CDR3 has 11 amino acids. Germline values: CDR1 DFQATT, CDR2 SNEGSKA (reference sequence). The chain links TRBV20-1 to TRBJ2-7; TRBD2 matches at 7 bases. The clonotype originates from a human patient who had received a solid organ transplant and had CMV disease. The sequenced sample was CD8+ T cells from blood, obtained before autologous CMV-specific T cell therapy. The CDR3 coding sequence is TGCAGTGCCCTAGCGGCCTACGAGCAGTACTTC. It translates to CSALAAYEQYF.